The clone carrying this T cell receptor (beta chain) was recorded a few times. No antigen is known for it. The record originates from a study of T cell repertoires in cytomegalovirus infection. Trimming at V came to 5 bases and at J to 6 bases, leaving 9 bases not matched to a gene. Germline V gene sequence: CDR1 SGHVS, CDR2 FQNEAQ. The CDR3 loop spans 15 amino acids. Each CDR3 protein is one row after TCRdb ran MiXCR on the reads. The table includes around 120,000 distinct CDR3 sequences, around 25% detected once. The rearrangement uses TRBV7-8 and TRBJ2-2; 7 positions agree with TRBD2. This sequence was found in a human donor in good health (CMV status not recorded). Some clones in this sample may be carry-over from other donors' samples. Sequenced: PBMCs, sequenced either directly or after in vitro stimulation (not recorded which). This CDR3 is CASSGRTSHPGELFF. DNA of the CDR3: TGTGCCAGCAGCGGCCGGACTAGTCATCCCGGGGAGCTGTTTTTT.